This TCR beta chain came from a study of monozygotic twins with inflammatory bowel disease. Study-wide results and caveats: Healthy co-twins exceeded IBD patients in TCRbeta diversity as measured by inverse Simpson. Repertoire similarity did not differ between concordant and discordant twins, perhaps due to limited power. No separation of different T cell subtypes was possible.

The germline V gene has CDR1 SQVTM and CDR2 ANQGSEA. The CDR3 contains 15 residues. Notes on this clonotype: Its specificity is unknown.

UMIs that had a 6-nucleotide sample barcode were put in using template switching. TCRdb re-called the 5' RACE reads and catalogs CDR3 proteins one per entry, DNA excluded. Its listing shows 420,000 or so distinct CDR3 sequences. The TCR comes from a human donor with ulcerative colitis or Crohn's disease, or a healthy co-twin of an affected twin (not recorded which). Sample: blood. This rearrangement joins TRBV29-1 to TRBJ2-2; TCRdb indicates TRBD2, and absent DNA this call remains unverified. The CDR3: CSVKGGPSNTGELFF.